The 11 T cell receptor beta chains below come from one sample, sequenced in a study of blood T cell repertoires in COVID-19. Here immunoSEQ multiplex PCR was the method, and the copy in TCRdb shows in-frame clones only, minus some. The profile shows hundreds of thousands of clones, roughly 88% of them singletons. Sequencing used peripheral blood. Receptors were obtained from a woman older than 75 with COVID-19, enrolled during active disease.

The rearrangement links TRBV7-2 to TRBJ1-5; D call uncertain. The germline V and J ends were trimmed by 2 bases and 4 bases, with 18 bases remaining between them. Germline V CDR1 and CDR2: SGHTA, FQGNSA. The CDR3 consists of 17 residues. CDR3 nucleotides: TGTGCCAGCAGCTTACGTGCGGGTTTGCCAGAGAATCAGCCCCAGCATTTT. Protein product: CASSLRAGLPENQPQHF.

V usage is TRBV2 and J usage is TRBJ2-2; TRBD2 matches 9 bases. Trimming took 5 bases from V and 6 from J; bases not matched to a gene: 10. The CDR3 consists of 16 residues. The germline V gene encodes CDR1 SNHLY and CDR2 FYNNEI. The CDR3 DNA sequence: TGTGCCAGCAGTCTTTTTAGCGGGGGTTATCCCGGGGAGCTGTTTTTT. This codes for CASSLFSGGYPGELFF.

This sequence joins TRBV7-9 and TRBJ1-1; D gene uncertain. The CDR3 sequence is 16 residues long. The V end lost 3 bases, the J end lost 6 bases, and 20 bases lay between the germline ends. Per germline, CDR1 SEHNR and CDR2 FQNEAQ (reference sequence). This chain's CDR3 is CASSFLIGGRISEAFF. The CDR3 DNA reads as TGTGCCAGCAGCTTTTTGATCGGAGGCCGAATCTCTGAAGCTTTCTTT. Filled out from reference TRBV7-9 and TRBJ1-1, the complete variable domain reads DTGVSQNPRHKITKRGQNVTFRCDPISEHNRLYWYRQTLGQGPEFLTYFQNEAQLEKSRLLSDRFSAERPKGSFSTLEIQRTEQGDSAMYLCASSFLIGGRISEAFFGQGTRLTVV.

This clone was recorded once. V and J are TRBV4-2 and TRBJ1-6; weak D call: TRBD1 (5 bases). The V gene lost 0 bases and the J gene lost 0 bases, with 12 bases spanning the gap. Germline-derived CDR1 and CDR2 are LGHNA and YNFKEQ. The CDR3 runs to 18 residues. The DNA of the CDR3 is TGTGCCAGCAGCCAAGATCTTACAGGAAGCTCCTATAATTCACCCCTCCACTTT. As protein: CASSQDLTGSSYNSPLHF.

DNA for the CDR3: TGTGCCAGCAGTTACCAGGAATTAGCTGGAAACACCATATATTTT. Its translation is CASSYQELAGNTIYF. The chain uses TRBV6-5 and TRBJ1-3; D remains ambiguous. Germline V gene lookup returns CDR1 MNHEY and CDR2 SVGAGI. V was trimmed by 2 bases and J by 2 bases, leaving 10 bases between them. The CDR3 length is 15 residues.

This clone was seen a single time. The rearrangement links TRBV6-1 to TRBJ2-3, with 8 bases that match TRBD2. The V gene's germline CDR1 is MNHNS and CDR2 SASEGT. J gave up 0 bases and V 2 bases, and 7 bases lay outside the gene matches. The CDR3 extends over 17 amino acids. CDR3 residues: CASSEIAGTISTDTQYF. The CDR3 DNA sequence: TGTGCCAGCAGTGAAATAGCGGGGACTATTAGCACAGATACGCAGTATTTT.

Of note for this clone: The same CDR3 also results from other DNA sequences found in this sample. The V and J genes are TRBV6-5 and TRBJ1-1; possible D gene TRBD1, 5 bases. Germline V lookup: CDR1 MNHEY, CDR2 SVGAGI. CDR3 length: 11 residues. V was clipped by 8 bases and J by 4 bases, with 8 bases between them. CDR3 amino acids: CASGRGTEAFF. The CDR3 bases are TGTGCCAGCGGTAGGGGCACTGAAGCTTTCTTT.

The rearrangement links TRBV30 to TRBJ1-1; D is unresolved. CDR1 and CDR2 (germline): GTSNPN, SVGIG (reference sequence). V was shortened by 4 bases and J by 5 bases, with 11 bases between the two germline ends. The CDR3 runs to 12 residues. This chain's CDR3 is CAWTLPGTEAFF. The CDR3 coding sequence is TGTGCCTGGACCCTTCCGGGGACTGAAGCTTTCTTT.

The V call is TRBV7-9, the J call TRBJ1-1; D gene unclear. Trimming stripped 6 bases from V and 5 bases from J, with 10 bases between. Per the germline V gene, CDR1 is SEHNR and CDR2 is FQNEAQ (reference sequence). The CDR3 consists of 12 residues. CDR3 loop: CASSPLRTEAFF. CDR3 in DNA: TGTGCCAGCAGTCCACTTCGTACTGAAGCTTTCTTT. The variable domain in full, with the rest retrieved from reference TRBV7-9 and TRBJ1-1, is DTGVSQNPRHKITKRGQNVTFRCDPISEHNRLYWYRQTLGQGPEFLTYFQNEAQLEKSRLLSDRFSAERPKGSFSTLEIQRTEQGDSAMYLCASSPLRTEAFFGQGTRLTVV.

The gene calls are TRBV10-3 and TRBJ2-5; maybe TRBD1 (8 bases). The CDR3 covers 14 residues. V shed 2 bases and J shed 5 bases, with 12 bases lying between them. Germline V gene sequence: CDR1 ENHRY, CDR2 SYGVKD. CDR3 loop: CAISETGGAETQYF. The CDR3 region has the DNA TGTGCCATCAGTGAGACAGGGGGGGCCGAGACCCAGTACTTC.

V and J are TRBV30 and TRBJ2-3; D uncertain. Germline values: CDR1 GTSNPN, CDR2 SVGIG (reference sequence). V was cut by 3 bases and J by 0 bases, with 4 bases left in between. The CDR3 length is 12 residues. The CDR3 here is CAWSRSTDTQYF. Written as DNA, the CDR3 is TGTGCCTGGAGCCGGAGCACAGATACGCAGTATTTT.